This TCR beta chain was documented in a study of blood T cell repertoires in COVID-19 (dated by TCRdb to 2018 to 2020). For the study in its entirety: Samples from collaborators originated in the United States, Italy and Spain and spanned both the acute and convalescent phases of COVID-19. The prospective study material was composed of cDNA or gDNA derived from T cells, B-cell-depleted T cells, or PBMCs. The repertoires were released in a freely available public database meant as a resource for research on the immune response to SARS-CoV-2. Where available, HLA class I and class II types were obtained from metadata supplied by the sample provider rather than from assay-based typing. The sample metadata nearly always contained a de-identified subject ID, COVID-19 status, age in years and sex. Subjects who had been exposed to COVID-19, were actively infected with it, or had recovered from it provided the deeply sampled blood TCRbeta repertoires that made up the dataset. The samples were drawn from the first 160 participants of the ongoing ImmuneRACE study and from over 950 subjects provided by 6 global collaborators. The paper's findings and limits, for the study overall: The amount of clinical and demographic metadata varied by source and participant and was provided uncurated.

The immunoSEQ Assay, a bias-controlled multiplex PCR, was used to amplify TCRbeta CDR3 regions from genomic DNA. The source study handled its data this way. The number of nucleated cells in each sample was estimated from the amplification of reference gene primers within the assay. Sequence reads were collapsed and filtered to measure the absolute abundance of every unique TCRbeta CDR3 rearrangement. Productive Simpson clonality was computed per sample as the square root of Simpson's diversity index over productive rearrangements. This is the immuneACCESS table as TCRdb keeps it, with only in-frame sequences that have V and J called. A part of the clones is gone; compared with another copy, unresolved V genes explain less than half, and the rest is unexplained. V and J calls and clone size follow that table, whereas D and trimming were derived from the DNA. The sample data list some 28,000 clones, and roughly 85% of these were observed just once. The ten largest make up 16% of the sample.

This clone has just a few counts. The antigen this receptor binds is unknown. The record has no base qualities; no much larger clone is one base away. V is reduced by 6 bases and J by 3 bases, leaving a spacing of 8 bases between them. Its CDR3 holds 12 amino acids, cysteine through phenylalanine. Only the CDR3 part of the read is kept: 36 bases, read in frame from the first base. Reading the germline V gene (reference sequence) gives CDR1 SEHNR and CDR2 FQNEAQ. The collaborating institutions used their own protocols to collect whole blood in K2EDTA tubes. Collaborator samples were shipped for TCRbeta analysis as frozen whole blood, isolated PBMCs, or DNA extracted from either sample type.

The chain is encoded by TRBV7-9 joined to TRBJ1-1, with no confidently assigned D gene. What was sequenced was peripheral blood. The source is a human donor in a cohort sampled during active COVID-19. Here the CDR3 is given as CASSQTDTEAFF. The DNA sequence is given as TGTGCCAGCAGTCAGACTGACACTGAAGCTTTCTTT.